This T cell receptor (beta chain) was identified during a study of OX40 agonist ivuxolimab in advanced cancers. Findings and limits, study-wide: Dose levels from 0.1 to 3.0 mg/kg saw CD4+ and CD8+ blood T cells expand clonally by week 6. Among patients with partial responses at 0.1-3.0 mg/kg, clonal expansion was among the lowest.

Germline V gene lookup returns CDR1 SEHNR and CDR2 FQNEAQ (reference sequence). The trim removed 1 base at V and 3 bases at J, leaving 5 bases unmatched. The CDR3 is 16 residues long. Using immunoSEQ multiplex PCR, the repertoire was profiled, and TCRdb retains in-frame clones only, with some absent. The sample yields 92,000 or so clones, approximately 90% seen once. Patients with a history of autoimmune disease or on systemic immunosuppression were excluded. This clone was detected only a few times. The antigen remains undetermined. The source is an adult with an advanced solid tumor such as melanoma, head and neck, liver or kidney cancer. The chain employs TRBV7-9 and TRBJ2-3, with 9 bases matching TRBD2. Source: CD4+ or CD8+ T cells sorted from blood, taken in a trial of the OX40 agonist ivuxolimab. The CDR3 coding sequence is TGTGCCAGCAGCTTAGGGATACTAGCGGGTACAGATACGCAGTATTTT. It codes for CASSLGILAGTDTQYF.